This TCR beta chain was obtained from a study of beta chain features in type 1 diabetes. This clone was seen a handful of times. Trimming took 8 bases from V and 10 from J, leaving 19 bases between them. The CDR3 extends over 13 amino acids. The germline V gene has CDR1 SGHTA and CDR2 FQGNSA. cDNA synthesis used the whole RNA isolate, giving expressed TCRB sequences. Clones were read by immunoSEQ multiplex PCR, and TCRdb kept only the in-frame ones, dropping some. The profile shows almost 350,000 clones, 6.5% to 10% of them singletons. Material: central memory CD4+ T cells from blood. The clonotype originates from a young woman in good health. The chain links TRBV7-2 to TRBJ2-3, with a weak D call TRBD2 (6 bases). Written as DNA, the CDR3 is TGTGCCAGCGGAACACAAACGGGGGTGGCGCAGTATTTT. It encodes CASGTQTGVAQYF.